Described below is a single T cell receptor beta chain sequence and its context. Its antigen is undetermined. This record belongs to a study of T cells in Graves' hyperthyroidism and ophthalmopathy. Study as a whole: Prior to any treatment, at the point of initial diagnosis, peripheral blood was collected. Study-wide findings and caveats: Most clonotypes that expanded in the thyroid above 0.001 also showed up in blood.

Patients were excluded because of uncontrolled infection, other autoimmune disease, pregnancy or lactation. The TCR beta CDR3 regions underwent amplification using RNA transcripts as the source. Primed by the HTBI set, a first-round RT-PCR was run on the TCR CDR3. TCRdb reprocessed the multiplex PCR reads with MiXCR, giving one entry per CDR3 protein. The sample yields roughly 530,000 distinct CDR3 sequences, 17% seen once. Specimen: blood. The sequence derives from a woman between 18 and 30 years old with Graves' ophthalmopathy.

The chain's CDR3 is CSVPTFYGYTF. CDR3 nucleotides: TGCAGCGTACCGACTTTCTATGGCTACACCTTC. The V call is TRBV29-1, the J call TRBJ1-2, with no clear D. V was pared by 6 bases and J by 4 bases, with 9 bases between. CDR3 length equals 11 residues. In germline, CDR1 is SQVTM, CDR2 ANQGSEA.